This T cell receptor beta chain was found in a study of regulatory T cells in long-lasting Graves disease. Overall study context: Graves' cases, newly diagnosed, had used antithyroid drugs under 3 months.

Whole-study results and caveats: Accuracy was perhaps lowered by the small sample size. With persistent disease, TRBV28, TRBJ1-2 and TRBJ2-5 were the favored segments.

The germline gives CDR1 LNHDA, CDR2 SQIVND (reference sequence). The CDR3 length is 13 residues. With 0 bases removed from V and 7 bases from J, the gap between germline ends came to 9 bases. This clonotype was recorded at least ten times. The antigen is unknown. Time point described: newly diagnosed GD, antithyroid drugs for less than 3 months. PBMC-derived RNA was used for the TCR library. Sequencing libraries for TCR beta were prepared with iRepertoire HTBI primers and Arm-PCR of CDR3 regions. TCRdb analysed the multiplex PCR reads with MiXCR anew, one entry per CDR3 protein. The table lists 300,000 to 400,000 distinct CDR3 sequences, less than 20% of them singletons, with about 20% in the top ten.

The J gene is TRBJ1-1, the V gene TRBV19, with D possibly TRBD1 on 5 matching bases. The clonotype originates from a female donor with Graves disease. Source: peripheral blood mononuclear cells (PBMCs), taken at new diagnosis, from a patient treated with antithyroid drugs. In DNA, the CDR3 is TGTGCCAGTAGTATAGACAGGGTCGGTGAAGCTTTCTTT. The encoded protein is CASSIDRVGEAFF.